These T cell receptor beta chains were read from a single sample in a study of blood T cell repertoires in COVID-19. Data came from immunoSEQ multiplex PCR; TCRdb stores just in-frame clones and leaves some out. The table shows roughly 150,000 clones, with roughly 93% occurring only once. Specimen: peripheral blood. Receptors were obtained from a man between 18 and 29 years old with COVID-19, enrolled during active disease. Both conserved end residues are part of each CDR3. Fields, in order: J gene, D gene, clone size, V gene, CDR3 DNA, CDR3 protein. The D gene is left open where the match is weak. Clone size is not always given. Where it is, it says once, few, many or a class for expanded clones.

J: TRBJ1-1
D: NA
size: once
V: TRBV27
DNA: TGTGCCAGCAGTTATGCGACAACGAACACTGAAGCTTTCTTT
CDR3: CASSYATTNTEAFF

J: TRBJ1-4
D: NA
size: NA
V: TRBV28
DNA: TGTGCCAGCAGTTTTTCGGGGTTTCGGGAAAAACTGCTTTTT
CDR3: CASSFSGFREKLLF

J: TRBJ1-2
D: TRBD1
size: NA
V: TRBV24-1
DNA: TGTGCCACCAGTGACGTGGACAGGGGCTATGGCTACACCTTC
CDR3: CATSDVDRGYGYTF

J: TRBJ2-2
D: TRBD1
size: NA
V: TRBV7-2
DNA: TGTGCCAGCAGCAGGGCAGGGGGAATTTTAAACACCGGGGAGCTGTTTTTT
CDR3: CASSRAGGILNTGELFF

J: TRBJ2-3
D: TRBD2
size: NA
V: TRBV13
DNA: TGTGCCAGCAGCTCGGGACTAGCCTCAGATACGCAGTATTTT
CDR3: CASSSGLASDTQYF

J: TRBJ2-7
D: TRBD2
size: NA
V: TRBV28
DNA: TGTGCCAGCAGGAGGTGGACTAGCGGGAGAAACGAGCAGTACTTC
CDR3: CASRRWTSGRNEQYF

J: TRBJ2-3
D: TRBD2
size: NA
V: TRBV6-5
DNA: TGTGCCAGCGTGTGGGAGGGTGTAGATACGCAGTATTTT
CDR3: CASVWEGVDTQYF

J: TRBJ2-2
D: NA
size: NA
V: TRBV11-2
DNA: TGTGCCAGCAGCCCCAACGAGGGCGGGGAGCTGTTTTTT
CDR3: CASSPNEGGELFF

J: TRBJ1-2
D: NA
size: NA
V: TRBV6-4
DNA: TGTGCCAGCAGTGACTCGGCAGGGGCTGGCTATGGCTACACCTTC
CDR3: CASSDSAGAGYGYTF

J: TRBJ1-3
D: NA
size: few
V: TRBV2
DNA: TGTGCCAGCAGTGAATGGAAACGGGTCTCTGGAAACACCATATATTTT
CDR3: CASSEWKRVSGNTIYF

J: TRBJ1-4
D: NA
size: NA
V: TRBV5-1
DNA: TGCGCCAGCAGCCTAAGGACATCGAATGAAAAACTGTTTTTT
CDR3: CASSLRTSNEKLFF

J: TRBJ2-2
D: NA
size: NA
V: TRBV28
DNA: TGTGCCAGCAGCCAAATTCGGGCCGGGGAGCTGTTTTTT
CDR3: CASSQIRAGELFF

J: TRBJ1-1
D: NA
size: NA
V: TRBV27
DNA: TGTGCCAGCAGTTTAATCAGGGTCCGTGGCGGAACCACTGAAGCTTTCTTT
CDR3: CASSLIRVRGGTTEAFF

J: TRBJ1-5
D: NA
size: NA
V: TRBV6-1
DNA: TGTGCCAGCAGTGAGGGAATGGACAGTAGCAATCAGCCCCAGCATTTT
CDR3: CASSEGMDSSNQPQHF

J: TRBJ1-2
D: NA
size: NA
V: TRBV29-1
DNA: TGCAGCGTTGATTCAGGGTCGGACACCCCTCTAAACTATGGCTACACCTTC
CDR3: CSVDSGSDTPLNYGYTF

J: TRBJ1-1
D: NA
size: NA
V: TRBV5-6
DNA: TGTGCCAGCCGTGCGTCGGACACTGAAGCTTTCTTT
CDR3: CASRASDTEAFF

J: TRBJ1-2
D: TRBD1
size: NA
V: TRBV4-3
DNA: TGCGCCAGCAGCCAGGACGACAGGGTGGCGAGCGGCTACACCTTC
CDR3: CASSQDDRVASGYTF

J: TRBJ2-1
D: TRBD1
size: NA
V: TRBV24-1
DNA: TGTGCCACCAGTGGTGGGGACAGGGGGAATGAGCAGTTCTTC
CDR3: CATSGGDRGNEQFF

J: TRBJ2-7
D: NA
size: NA
V: TRBV9
DNA: TGTGCCAGCAGCGTAGGGGACAACTCCTACGAGCAGTACTTC
CDR3: CASSVGDNSYEQYF

J: TRBJ2-3
D: TRBD2
size: once
V: TRBV9
DNA: TGTGCCAGCAGCGCCCTAGGCGGGAGAGCAGATACGCAGTATTTT
CDR3: CASSALGGRADTQYF

J: TRBJ1-6
D: NA
size: NA
V: TRBV5-5
DNA: TGTGCCAGCAGCTTGCCAGGGGTAAATTCACCCCTCCACTTT
CDR3: CASSLPGVNSPLHF

J: TRBJ2-1
D: TRBD2
size: NA
V: TRBV7-9
DNA: TGTGCCAGCAGCGGAACTAGCGGGAGAGATTCCGGAGCAGAGTTCTTC
CDR3: CASSGTSGRDSGAEFF